The source of this T cell receptor beta chain is a study of blood T cell repertoires in COVID-19. This CDR3 is built from 13 residues. Trimming took off 8 bases at V and 3 bases at J, with 14 bases between the two ends. The germline CDR1 and CDR2 sequences are SNHLY and FYNNEI. Clones were read by immunoSEQ multiplex PCR, and TCRdb kept only the in-frame ones, dropping some. The sample lists about 62,000 clones; about four fifths were seen once. The V gene is TRBV2, the J gene TRBJ2-7, with D possibly being TRBD2 (6 bases). The material sequenced was peripheral blood. This sequence originates from a woman between 50 and 59 years old with active or convalescent COVID-19. For the CDR3, the DNA is TGTGCCAGCTGGGGGGACCAGGGCTACGAGCAGTACTTC. The encoded protein is CASWGDQGYEQYF.